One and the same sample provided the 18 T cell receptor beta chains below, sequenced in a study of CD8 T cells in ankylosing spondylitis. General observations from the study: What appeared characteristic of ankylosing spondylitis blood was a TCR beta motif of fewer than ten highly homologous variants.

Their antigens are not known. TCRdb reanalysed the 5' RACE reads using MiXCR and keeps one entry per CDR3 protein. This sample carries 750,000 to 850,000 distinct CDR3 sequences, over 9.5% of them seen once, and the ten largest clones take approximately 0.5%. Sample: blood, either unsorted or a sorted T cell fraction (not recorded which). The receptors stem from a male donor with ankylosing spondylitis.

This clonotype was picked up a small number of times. The CDR3 protein is CSAQILGGVGTEAFF. The CDR3, as DNA: TGCAGTGCTCAGATTCTGGGGGGCGTGGGGACTGAAGCTTTCTTT. The chain links TRBV20-1 to TRBJ1-1; possible D gene TRBD1, 6 bases. The CDR3 is made up of 15 amino acids. V lost 5 bases and J 5 bases, leaving 21 bases between the germline ends. Germline CDR1 is DFQATT and CDR2 is SNEGSKA (reference sequence).

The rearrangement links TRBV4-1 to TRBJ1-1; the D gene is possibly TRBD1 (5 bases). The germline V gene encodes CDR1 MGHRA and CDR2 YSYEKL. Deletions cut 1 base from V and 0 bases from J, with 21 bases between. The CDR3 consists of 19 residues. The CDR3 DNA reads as TGCGCCAGCAGCCAAGGGGGCCTACAGGTTTTCTCGATGAACACTGAAGCTTTCTTT. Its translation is CASSQGGLQVFSMNTEAFF.

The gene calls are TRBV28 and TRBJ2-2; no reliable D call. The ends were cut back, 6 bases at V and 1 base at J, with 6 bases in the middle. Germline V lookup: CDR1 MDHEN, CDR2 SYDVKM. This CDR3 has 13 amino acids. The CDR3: CASRPWNTGELFF. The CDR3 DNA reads TGTGCCAGCAGACCCTGGAACACCGGGGAGCTGTTTTTT.

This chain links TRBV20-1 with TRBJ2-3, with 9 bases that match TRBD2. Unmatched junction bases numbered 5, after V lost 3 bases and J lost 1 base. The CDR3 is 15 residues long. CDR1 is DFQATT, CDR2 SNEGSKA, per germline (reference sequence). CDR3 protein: CSARALAGGTDTQYF. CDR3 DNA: TGCAGTGCTAGGGCACTAGCGGGTGGCACAGATACGCAGTATTTT.

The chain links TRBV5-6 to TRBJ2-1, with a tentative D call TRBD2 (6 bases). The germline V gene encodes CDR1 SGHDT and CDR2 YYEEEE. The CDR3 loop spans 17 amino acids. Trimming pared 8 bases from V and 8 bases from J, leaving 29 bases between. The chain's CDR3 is CARGPGMMGGRIDEQFF. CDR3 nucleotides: TGTGCCAGGGGCCCCGGGATGATGGGGGGAAGGATCGATGAGCAGTTCTTC.

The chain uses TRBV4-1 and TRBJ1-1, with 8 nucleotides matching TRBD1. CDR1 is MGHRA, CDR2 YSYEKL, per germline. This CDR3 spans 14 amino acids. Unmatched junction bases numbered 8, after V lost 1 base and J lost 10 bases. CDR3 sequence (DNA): TGCGCCAGCAGCCAAGTACAGGACAGGGTAATAGCTTTCTTT. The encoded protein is CASSQVQDRVIAFF.

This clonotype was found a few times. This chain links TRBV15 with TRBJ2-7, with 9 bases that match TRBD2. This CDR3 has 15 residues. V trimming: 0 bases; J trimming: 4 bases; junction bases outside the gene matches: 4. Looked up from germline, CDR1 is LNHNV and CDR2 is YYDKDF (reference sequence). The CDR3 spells CATSREGGGEYEQYF. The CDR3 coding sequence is TGTGCCACCAGCAGAGAGGGCGGGGGGGAATACGAGCAGTACTTC.

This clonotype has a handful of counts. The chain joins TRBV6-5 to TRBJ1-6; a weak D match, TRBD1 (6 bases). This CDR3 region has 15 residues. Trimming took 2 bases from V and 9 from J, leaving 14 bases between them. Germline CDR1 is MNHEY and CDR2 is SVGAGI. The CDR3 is CASSYTGQGLSPLHF. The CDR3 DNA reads TGTGCCAGCAGTTACACGGGACAAGGACTTTCACCCCTCCACTTT.

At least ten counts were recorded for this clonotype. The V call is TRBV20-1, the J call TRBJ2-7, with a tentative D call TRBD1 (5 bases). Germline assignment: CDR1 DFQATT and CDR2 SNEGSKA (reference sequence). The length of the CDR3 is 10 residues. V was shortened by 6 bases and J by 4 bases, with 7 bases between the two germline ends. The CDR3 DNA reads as TGCAGTGCAACAGGATACGAGCAGTACTTC. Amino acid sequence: CSATGYEQYF.

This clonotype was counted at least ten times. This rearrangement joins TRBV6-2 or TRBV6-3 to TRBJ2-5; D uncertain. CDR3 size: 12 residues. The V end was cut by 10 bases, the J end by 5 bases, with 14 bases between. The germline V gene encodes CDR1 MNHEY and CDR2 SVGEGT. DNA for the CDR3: TGTGCCACCAAACCGGACGGGGAGACCCAGTACTTC. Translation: CATKPDGETQYF.

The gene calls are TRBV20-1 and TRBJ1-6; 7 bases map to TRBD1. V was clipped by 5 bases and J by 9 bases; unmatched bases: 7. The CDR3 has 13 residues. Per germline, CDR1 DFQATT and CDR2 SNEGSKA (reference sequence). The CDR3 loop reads CSAQSQGRSPLHF. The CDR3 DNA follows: TGCAGTGCTCAATCACAGGGGCGTTCACCCCTCCACTTT.

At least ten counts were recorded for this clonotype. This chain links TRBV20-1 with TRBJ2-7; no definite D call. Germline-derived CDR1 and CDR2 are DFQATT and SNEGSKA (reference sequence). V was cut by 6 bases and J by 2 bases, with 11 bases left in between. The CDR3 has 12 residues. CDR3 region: CSARTVAYEQYF. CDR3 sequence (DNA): TGCAGTGCCAGGACCGTAGCCTACGAGCAGTACTTC.

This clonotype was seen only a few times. The CDR3 region is CASTGLRDVPYEQYF. In nucleotides, the CDR3 is TGTGCCAGCACCGGACTCCGGGACGTTCCCTACGAGCAGTACTTC. The V and J genes are TRBV6-2 or TRBV6-3 and TRBJ2-7; D may be TRBD1 or TRBD2 (5 bases each). Germline V lookup: CDR1 MNHEY, CDR2 SVGEGT. CDR3 length equals 15 residues. Trimming left V 7 bases short and J 2 bases short, with 18 bases between.

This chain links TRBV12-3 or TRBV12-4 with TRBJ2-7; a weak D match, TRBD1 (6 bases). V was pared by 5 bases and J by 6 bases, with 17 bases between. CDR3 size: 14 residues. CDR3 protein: CASSIGQLTSEQYF. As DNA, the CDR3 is TGTGCCAGCAGTATAGGACAGCTGACCAGCGAGCAGTACTTC.

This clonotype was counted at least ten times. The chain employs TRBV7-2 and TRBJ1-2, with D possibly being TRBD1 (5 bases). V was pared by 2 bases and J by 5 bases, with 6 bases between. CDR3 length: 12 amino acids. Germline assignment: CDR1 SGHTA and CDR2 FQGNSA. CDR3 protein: CASSLRQYGYTF. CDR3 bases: TGTGCCAGCAGCTTAAGACAGTATGGCTACACCTTC.

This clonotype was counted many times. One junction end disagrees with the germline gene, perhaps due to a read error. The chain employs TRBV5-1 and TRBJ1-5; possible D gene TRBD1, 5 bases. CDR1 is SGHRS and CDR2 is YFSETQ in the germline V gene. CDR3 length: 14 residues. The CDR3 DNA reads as TGTGCCAGCAGCTTAGGGGTGAGCAATCAGCCCCAGCATTTT. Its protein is CASSLGVSNQPQHF.

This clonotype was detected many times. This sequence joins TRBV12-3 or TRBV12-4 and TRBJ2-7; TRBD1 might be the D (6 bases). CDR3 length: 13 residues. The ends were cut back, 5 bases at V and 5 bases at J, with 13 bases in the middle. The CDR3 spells CASSPTGFNEQYF. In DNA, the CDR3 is TGTGCCAGCAGTCCTACAGGGTTCAACGAGCAGTACTTC.

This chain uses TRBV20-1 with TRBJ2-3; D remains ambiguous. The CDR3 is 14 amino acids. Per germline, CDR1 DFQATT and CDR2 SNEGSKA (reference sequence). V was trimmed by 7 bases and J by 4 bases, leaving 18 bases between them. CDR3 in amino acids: CSGRRYELADTQYF. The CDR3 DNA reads TGCAGTGGCCGACGGTATGAGTTGGCAGATACGCAGTATTTT.